The TCR beta chain described here comes from a study of blood T cell repertoires in COVID-19 (dated by TCRdb to 2018 to 2021). With respect to the entire study: Samples covering the acute and convalescent phases of COVID-19 were provided by collaborators in the United States, Italy and Spain. Where HLA class I and class II types were available, the types were taken from metadata supplied by the sample provider, not from assay-based typing. Samples came from the ongoing ImmuneRACE study (first 160 participants) plus 1,254 subjects from 6 global collaborators. Nearly every sample came with metadata listing a de-identified subject ID, COVID-19 status, age in years and sex. Deeply sampled blood TCRbeta repertoires from subjects exposed to, actively infected with, or recovered from COVID-19 were included in the dataset. The material from the prospective study consisted of cDNA or gDNA derived from T cells, B-cell-depleted T cells, or PBMCs. The repertoires were released in a freely available public database intended as a resource for research on the immune response to SARS-CoV-2. Summary of the overall study and its limitations: The amount of clinical and demographic metadata varied by source and participant and was provided uncurated.

The immunoSEQ Assay, a bias-controlled multiplex PCR, was used to amplify TCRbeta CDR3 regions from genomic DNA. Concerning the study's data processing: Within the assay, amplification of reference gene primers was used to estimate how many nucleated cells each sample contained. To quantify the absolute abundance of each unique TCRbeta CDR3 rearrangement, sequence reads were collapsed and filtered. For each sample, productive Simpson clonality was calculated by taking the square root of Simpson's diversity index across productive rearrangements. TCRdb took over this immuneACCESS table, retaining in-frame rearrangements with V and J assigned. Such tables are incomplete; in checked studies, under half of the missing clones stem from an unresolved V gene, and the remainder is unexplained. V and J calls plus clone size are reproduced from that table; the DNA served to infer D and trimming. This sample is represented by some 530,000 clones; 80% to 90% of them were singletons. The leading ten clones occupy 7% to 10% of the sample.

The germline V end is reduced by 5 bases and the J end by 7 bases; junction bases left unmatched: 8. The germline V gene specifies SGHAT as CDR1 and FQNNGV as CDR2. The CDR3 runs 16 residues from the cysteine to the phenylalanine. Only the CDR3 portion is preserved as DNA: 48 bases, with reading frame beginning at the first base. In the prospective study, participants were about 18 to 95 years old, resided in around 25 geographic areas of the United States, and were enrolled through a virtual design. To assign participants to cohorts, the prospective study relied on clinical history that participants themselves reported in a screening survey and a study questionnaire. For ImmuneRACE Cohort 3, a participant was defined as recovered based on two consecutive negative NP/OP PCR tests, clearance by a healthcare professional, or resolution of symptoms. In the prospective study, mobile phlebotomists collected whole blood, serum and a nasopharyngeal or oropharyngeal swab from each participant. Participants in the prospective study had the option to provide additional blood draws and questionnaires over a roughly 2-month period. Prospective study blood samples were shipped either frozen or at room temperature before DNA extraction.

About this clone itself: It has no known antigen specificity. No clone much larger than this one lies a single base away; base qualities are absent.

The rearranged segments are TRBV11-2 and TRBJ1-4; 12 central bases correspond to TRBD1. The sequence came from a woman aged 55-75 years who had recovered from COVID-19. Sequencing was performed on PBMCs or T cells enriched from blood (not recorded which). The CDR3 region reads CASSLIGTGGSEKLFF. The sequence in DNA is TGTGCCAGCAGCCTAATTGGGACAGGGGGCTCTGAAAAACTGTTTTTT. The reference TRBV11-2 and TRBJ1-4 proteins fill in what lies around the CDR3, so the full variable domain reads EAGVAQSPRYKIIEKRQSVAFWCNPISGHATLYWYQQILGQGPKLLIQFQNNGVVDDSQLPKDRFSAERLKGVDSTLKIQPAKLEDSAVYLCASSLIGTGGSEKLFFGSGTQLSVL.